Listed below are T cell receptor beta chains from one sample, sequenced in a study of blood T cell repertoires in COVID-19. Produced via immunoSEQ multiplex PCR; TCRdb's table is partial and in-frame only. The profile covers 95,000 to 110,000 clones, with approximately 90% appearing a single time and 3.1% taken by the ten largest. The material sequenced was peripheral blood. Receptors were obtained from a man in his forties or fifties in a cohort sampled during active COVID-19. Each CDR3 is given with its conserved first and last residue. The D gene is left open where the match is weak. The size entry is marked missing in some rows and otherwise reads once, few, many or a size class.

TGTGCCAGCCATTTTGGGGGCGGCTATTATGGCTACACCTTC	CASHFGGGYYGYTF	TRBJ1-2	TRBV2	.	.
TGTGCCAGCAGTTACGACAGGGACGACACAGATACGCAGTATTTT	CASSYDRDDTDTQYF	TRBJ2-3	TRBV2	TRBD1	.
TGTGCCAGCAGCCGGACTAGCCTCAGCACCGGGGAGCTGTTTTTT	CASSRTSLSTGELFF	TRBJ2-2	TRBV3-1/TRBV3-2	TRBD2	.
TGTGCCAGCAGCTTATCGGGGAGGAATGAGCAGTTCTTC	CASSLSGRNEQFF	TRBJ2-1	TRBV7-3	.	.
TGCGCCAGCAGCCAATCCCTAGCGGGGGGGATCCAAGAGACCCAGTACTTC	CASSQSLAGGIQETQYF	TRBJ2-5	TRBV4-3	TRBD2	.
TGTGCCAGTAGTATTAGTGGGGGCCACTCATCCCAGCATTTT	CASSISGGHSSQHF	TRBJ1-5	TRBV19	.	.
TGTGCCAGCAGCAAGAGACAGGGAAGGGATGAGCAGTTCTTC	CASSKRQGRDEQFF	TRBJ2-1	TRBV7-9	TRBD1	.
TGTGCCAGCAGCGGGACCCGACAGGGCACCGGGGAGCTGTTTTTT	CASSGTRQGTGELFF	TRBJ2-2	TRBV6-5	TRBD1	few
TGTGCCAGCAGCCACGCACAGGGGGCGGGTGGCTACACCTTC	CASSHAQGAGGYTF	TRBJ1-2	TRBV7-2	TRBD1	.
TGTGCCAGCTCACAACTCGGGACAGGGGATTCACCCCTCCACTTT	CASSQLGTGDSPLHF	TRBJ1-6	TRBV18	TRBD1	.
TGTGCCAGCAGTACAGCCGGTACTGAAGCTTTCTTT	CASSTAGTEAFF	TRBJ1-1	TRBV2	.	once
TGTGCCAGCATGGGGCGGGGGGGCCTTGAGACCCAGTACTTC	CASMGRGGLETQYF	TRBJ2-5	TRBV6-5	TRBD2	.
TGTGCCAGCAGCGCCGAACAGGGGAATACGCAGTATTTT	CASSAEQGNTQYF	TRBJ2-3	TRBV9	TRBD1	once
TGTGCCAGCAGGAGGAGGACAGGGGTTAAAAACATTCAGTACTTC	CASRRRTGVKNIQYF	TRBJ2-4	TRBV2	TRBD1	.
TGTGCCAGCAGCGGACTAGCGGGGGGGGCAGATACGCAGTATTTT	CASSGLAGGADTQYF	TRBJ2-3	TRBV27	TRBD2	.
TGCGCCAGCAGCCCAACACAGGGGGTTGTCACAGATACGCAGTATTTT	CASSPTQGVVTDTQYF	TRBJ2-3	TRBV5-1	TRBD1	.
TGTGCCAGCAGGGGACAGGACTATGGCTACACCTTC	CASRGQDYGYTF	TRBJ1-2	TRBV6-5	TRBD1	.
TGTGCCAGTACCGCGCCGGGACAGGGGACAAATACTGAAGCTTTCTTT	CASTAPGQGTNTEAFF	TRBJ1-1	TRBV19	TRBD1	.
TGTGCCAGCTCACCACGGGCAGGCCCCCAGGCCGGGGAGCTGTTTTTT	CASSPRAGPQAGELFF	TRBJ2-2	TRBV18	.	.
TGTGCCAGCAGTGAAAGGACAGTCTGGAACACTGAAGCTTTCTTT	CASSERTVWNTEAFF	TRBJ1-1	TRBV6-1	.	.
TGTGCCAGCTCCCGAACGACGAATCAGGGGGCCTTCGAAAACACCATATATTTT	CASSRTTNQGAFENTIYF	TRBJ1-3	TRBV18	TRBD1	.
TGCAGCGTGGCGCATTTCAGGGCCTCCAATCTGGAGCAGTACTTC	CSVAHFRASNLEQYF	TRBJ2-7	TRBV29-1	.	once
TGTGCCAGTTCCCAGGGGCACACCGGGGAGCTGTTTTTT	CASSQGHTGELFF	TRBJ2-2	TRBV19	.	.
TGCAGTGCTGGTGCGGTCTATGGCTACACCTTC	CSAGAVYGYTF	TRBJ1-2	TRBV20-1	.	few
TGTGCCAGCAGTTCTTTGAAACAGGGCGGCTATGGCTACACCTTC	CASSSLKQGGYGYTF	TRBJ1-2	TRBV27	.	.
TGTGCCAGTGCGGAAGATAACTATGGCTACACCTTC	CASAEDNYGYTF	TRBJ1-2	TRBV2	.	.
TGTGCCAGCAGTGCAGGGACAGGTCGGGTAGGTCAGCCCCAGCATTTT	CASSAGTGRVGQPQHF	TRBJ1-5	TRBV7-2	TRBD1	.
TGTGCCAGCAGCCCCCAGGGTATAGGGACCGGGGAGCTGTTTTTT	CASSPQGIGTGELFF	TRBJ2-2	TRBV7-2	.	.
TGTGCCAGCACCGTTATATCGAGCACAGATACGCAGTATTTT	CASTVISSTDTQYF	TRBJ2-3	TRBV6-5	.	.
TGTGCCAGCAGTTTAGTGGACAGGGGTCGAGGAGTAGCTGAAGCTTTCTTT	CASSLVDRGRGVAEAFF	TRBJ1-1	TRBV27	TRBD1	.
TGTGCCAGCAGTTTAGGGGCCTACGAGCAGTACTTC	CASSLGAYEQYF	TRBJ2-7	TRBV2	.	.
TGTGCCAGCAGCCCTTACGGCGGGACAGGGTCTGAGCAGTTCTTC	CASSPYGGTGSEQFF	TRBJ2-1	TRBV7-3	TRBD1	.
TGTGCCAGCACCGTCGCCACCGGGGGGGAGGCCTACAATGAGCAGTTCTTC	CASTVATGGEAYNEQFF	TRBJ2-1	TRBV5-5	TRBD2	.